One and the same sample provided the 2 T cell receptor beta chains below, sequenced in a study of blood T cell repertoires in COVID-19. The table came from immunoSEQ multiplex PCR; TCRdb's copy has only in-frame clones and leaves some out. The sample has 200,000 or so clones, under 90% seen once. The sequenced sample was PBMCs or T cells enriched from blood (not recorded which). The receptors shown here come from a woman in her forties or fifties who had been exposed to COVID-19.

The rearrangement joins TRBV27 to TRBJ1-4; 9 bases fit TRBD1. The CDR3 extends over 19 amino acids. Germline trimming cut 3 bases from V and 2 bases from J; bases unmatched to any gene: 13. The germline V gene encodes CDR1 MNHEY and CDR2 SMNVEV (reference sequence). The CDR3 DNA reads TGTGCCAGCAGTTTCCGCGCAACAGGGGGCCGTTGGACTAATGAAAAACTGTTTTTT. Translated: CASSFRATGGRWTNEKLFF.

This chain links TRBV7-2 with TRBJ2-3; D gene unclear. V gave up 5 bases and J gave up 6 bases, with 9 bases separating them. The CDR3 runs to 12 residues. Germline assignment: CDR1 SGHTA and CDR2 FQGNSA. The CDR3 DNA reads TGTGCCAGCAGCCAAACTTCCGATACGCAGTATTTT. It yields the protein CASSQTSDTQYF. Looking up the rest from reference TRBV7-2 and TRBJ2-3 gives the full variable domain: GAGVSQSPSNKVTEKGKDVELRCDPISGHTALYWYRQSLGQGLEFLIYFQGNSAPDKSGLPSDRFSAERTGGSVSTLTIQRTQQEDSAVYLCASSQTSDTQYFGPGTRLTVL.